This T cell receptor beta chain was observed in a study of cytomegalovirus exposure and HLA in healthy donors. Study-wide results and caveats: An Asian-associated ancestry cluster reportedly showed fewer N-insertions than the approximately 620-donor mean in a later analysis. Reports indicated that the classifier achieved high specificity and sensitivity in diagnosing cytomegalovirus status.

The PCR was carried out with 60 Vbeta primers and 13 Jbeta primers. Clones were read by immunoSEQ multiplex PCR, and TCRdb kept only the in-frame ones, dropping some. The sample holds 150,000 to 200,000 clones, 80% to 85% seen once. Per germline, CDR1 SNHLY and CDR2 FYNNEI. The CDR3 runs 13 residues. Trimming left V 8 bases short and J 7 bases short, with 16 bases between. As for this clone: Its antigen is undetermined.

This TCR was sampled from a girl aged 2-10 years in good health and CMV-seropositive. Sequencing was performed on PBMCs. The chain links TRBV2 to TRBJ2-3; D uncertain. CDR3 residues: CASSPRVWYTQYF. The CDR3 DNA sequence: TGTGCCAGCTCCCCCCGGGTGTGGTATACGCAGTATTTT.